These 32 T cell receptor beta chains originate from one sample sequenced in a study of shared clonotypes between healthy human individuals (dated by TCRdb to the early 2020s). Library method: the immunoSEQ multiplex PCR assay. Entries here come from immuneACCESS through TCRdb and include only in-frame sequences with V and J called. Some clones fail to appear in such tables; in the studies checked, an unresolved V gene covers under half of the shortfall, and the cause of the remainder is unknown. This sample comprises roughly 1,500,000 clones, nearly 99% of them detected only once. 0.4% to 0.45% of the sample is in the top ten clones. Sequenced sample: naive CD4+ T cells sorted from blood. The label giving this sample's cell subset or site can be read as: CD45RA+ positively selected. These receptor sequences come from a man aged 30 to 45 in good health.

The CDR3 spells CASGLYGTGGRETQYF. The CDR3 coding sequence is TGTGCTAGTGGTTTGTATGGGACAGGGGGCCGGGAGACCCAGTACTTC. This rearrangement joins TRBV12-5 to TRBJ2-5; 12 nucleotides agree with TRBD1. The V segment lost 2 bases and the J segment 5 bases; nucleotides outside the gene matches: 6. The germline V gene has CDR1 LGHNT and CDR2 FRNRAP. The CDR3 consists of 16 residues.

In the case of this clone: Other DNA sequences within the sample encode an identical CDR3. J is TRBJ1-3 and V is TRBV7-9, with D uncertain. Trimming shortened V by 1 base and J by 0 bases, and 1 base separated the two germline ends. This CDR3 region has 13 residues. Germline CDR1 reads SEHNR; CDR2 reads FQNEAQ (reference sequence). The CDR3, as DNA: TGTGCCAGCAGCTTAGACTCTGGAAACACCATATATTTT. Translation gives CASSLDSGNTIYF.

V gene TRBV5-1 combines with J gene TRBJ2-2, with a possible D match to TRBD2 (7 bases). Germline V gene lookup returns CDR1 SGHRS and CDR2 YFSETQ. Between the trimmed V and J ends, which lost 0 bases and 3 bases, there was a span of 12 bases. CDR3 size: 16 residues. CDR3 coding DNA: TGCGCCAGCAGCTTGGCAACGGGGGGCCACACCGGGGAGCTGTTTTTT. Its protein is CASSLATGGHTGELFF. Complete variable domain (other parts from reference TRBV5-1 and TRBJ2-2): KAGVTQTPRYLIKTRGQQVTLSCSPISGHRSVSWYQQTPGQGLQFLFEYFSETQRNKGNFPGRFSGRQFSNSRSEMNVSTLELGDSALYLCASSLATGGHTGELFFGEGSRLTVL.

V is TRBV7-2 and J is TRBJ2-7, with 13 bases fitting TRBD2. Germline V gene data show CDR1 as SGHTA and CDR2 as FQGNSA. The CDR3 length is 15 residues. Losses at the gene ends were 5 bases for V and 6 bases for J; bases not matched to a gene: 7. This CDR3 is CASSTLAGGPGEQYF. CDR3 DNA sequence: TGTGCCAGCAGCACACTAGCGGGAGGGCCGGGCGAGCAGTACTTC.

This rearrangement joins TRBV7-2 to TRBJ2-1; a weak D match, TRBD2 (6 bases). Germline CDR1 is SGHTA and CDR2 is FQGNSA. The CDR3 totals 16 residues. V gave up 1 base and J gave up 6 bases, with 16 bases separating them. The CDR3 reads CASSLDPVQGGNEQFF. The CDR3 bases are TGTGCCAGCAGCTTAGACCCGGTTCAGGGAGGCAATGAGCAGTTCTTC. Variable domain in full (rest from reference TRBV7-2 and TRBJ2-1): GAGVSQSPSNKVTEKGKDVELRCDPISGHTALYWYRQSLGQGLEFLIYFQGNSAPDKSGLPSDRFSAERTGGSVSTLTIQRTQQEDSAVYLCASSLDPVQGGNEQFFGPGTRLTVL.

The chain recombines TRBV19 with TRBJ1-2; TRBD1 agrees at 7 bases. The CDR3 contains 14 residues. The junction had 7 bases not matched to a gene; V was cut back by 4 bases and J by 5 bases. Germline CDR1 and CDR2: LNHDA and SQIVND (reference sequence). The DNA of the CDR3 is TGTGCCAGTAGTAAGACAGGGAACCCTTATGGCTACACCTTC. Residues: CASSKTGNPYGYTF.

The rearrangement uses TRBV9 and TRBJ2-7, with D maybe TRBD2 (6 bases). CDR1 and CDR2 (germline): SGDLS, YYNGEE. This CDR3 is built from 15 residues. V lost 0 bases to trimming and J lost 5 bases, with 15 bases between them. In DNA, the CDR3 is TGTGCCAGCAGCGTAGATGTTTTGGAGGGCCACGAGCAGTACTTC. This sequence encodes CASSVDVLEGHEQYF.

For the CDR3, the DNA is TGTGCCAGCAGCCAGACTAGGACCACAGATACGCAGTATTTT. Translated, it gives CASSQTRTTDTQYF. The chain couples TRBV7-3 to TRBJ2-3; possibly TRBD2 for D (6 bases). Deletions cut 5 bases from V and 2 bases from J, with 11 bases between. Per the germline V gene, CDR1 is SGHTA and CDR2 is FQGTGA. The CDR3 contains 14 residues.

This clone was seen only once. V gene TRBV2 combines with J gene TRBJ1-4; TRBD1 might be the D (6 bases). Germline values: CDR1 SNHLY, CDR2 FYNNEI. CDR3 length: 14 residues. Trimming left V 5 bases short and J 7 bases short, with 14 bases between. Written as DNA, the CDR3 is TGTGCCAGCAGTTTACAGGGACATGGTGAAAAACTGTTTTTT. It encodes CASSLQGHGEKLFF.

In regard to this clone: Sequence at one end of the junction differs from germline and may be a read error. CDR3 protein: CASSSDGLVQF. The CDR3, as DNA: TGTGCCAGCAGCTCGGACGGGCTCGTCCAGTTC. The chain uses TRBV11-3 and TRBJ1-2; D gene unclear. The CDR3 has 11 residues. CDR1 is SGHNT and CDR2 is YENEEA in the germline V gene.

This chain links TRBV18 with TRBJ2-2, with TRBD2 identical over 10 bases. CDR1 and CDR2 (germline): KGHSH, LQKENI. The ends lost 3 bases at V and 3 bases at J; junction bases unmatched: 4. The CDR3 has 16 residues. CDR3 in amino acids: CASSPSSGSYTGELFF. CDR3 sequence (DNA): TGTGCCAGCTCACCTTCTAGCGGGAGTTACACCGGGGAGCTGTTTTTT.

On this clone: This CDR3 is also generated by other DNA sequences in the sample. This chain connects TRBV7-2 to TRBJ1-5; no clear D. The CDR3 runs to 9 residues. The germline gives CDR1 SGHTA, CDR2 FQGNSA. V shed 8 bases and J shed 6 bases, with 2 bases lying between them. CDR3 nucleotide sequence: TGTGCCAGCGGTCAGCCCCAGCATTTT. Protein: CASGQPQHF.

The chain couples TRBV19 to TRBJ1-5; unclear D gene. This CDR3 region has 13 residues. Trimming took 10 bases from V and 7 from J, leaving 17 bases between them. Germline CDR1 is LNHDA and CDR2 is SQIVND (reference sequence). DNA for the CDR3: TGTGCCACGTCAAGCGGCACCGGACAGCCCCAGCATTTT. The encoded protein is CATSSGTGQPQHF.

The chain has TRBV20-1 and TRBJ2-5; possible D gene TRBD1, 5 bases. The CDR3 has 11 amino acids. V was pared by 7 bases and J by 5 bases, with 11 bases between. Germline loops: CDR1 DFQATT, CDR2 SNEGSKA (reference sequence). The CDR3 nucleotides are TGCAGTGGGGGCCATCGGGAGACCCAGTACTTC. Its protein product is CSGGHRETQYF.

This chain joins TRBV25-1 and TRBJ2-7; D gene unclear. CDR1 and CDR2 (germline): MGHDK, SYGVNS. The CDR3 loop spans 11 amino acids. V lost 4 bases and J lost 2, with 3 bases in between. Here the CDR3 DNA reads TGTGCCAGCAGTGCCACCTACGAGCAGTACTTC. Encoded protein: CASSATYEQYF.

The DNA of the CDR3 is TGTGCCAGCAGTGGCCGGCAGGGGGCGGTTTACGGGGAGCTGTTTTTT. This codes for CASSGRQGAVYGELFF. This sequence joins TRBV6-1 and TRBJ2-2, with TRBD1 matching over 8 bases. Trimming cost V 4 bases and J 7 bases; bases outside gene matches: 11. The CDR3 consists of 16 residues. Germline CDR1 is MNHNS and CDR2 is SASEGT.

Only one count was recorded for this clone. Other DNA sequences in this specimen translate into the identical CDR3. V and J are TRBV7-2 and TRBJ2-3, with D unresolved. Trimming took 5 bases from V and 5 from J, leaving 8 bases between them. This CDR3 is built from 12 residues. CDR1 and CDR2 from the germline V gene are SGHTA and FQGNSA. CDR3 sequence (DNA): TGTGCCAGCAGCCCTCTAATAGATACGCAGTATTTT. Its translation: CASSPLIDTQYF.

Comment on this clone: Other DNA sequences of this sample code for an identical CDR3. CDR3 nucleotide sequence: TGCGCCAGCAGCTTCCAGCAAGAGACCCAGTACTTC. Its translation: CASSFQQETQYF. V and J are TRBV5-1 and TRBJ2-5; D is unclear. The CDR3 has 12 amino acids. The V end was cut by 2 bases, the J end by 2 bases, with 4 bases between. The V gene's germline CDR1 is SGHRS and CDR2 YFSETQ. The complete variable domain, with remaining parts taken from reference TRBV5-1 and TRBJ2-5, reads KAGVTQTPRYLIKTRGQQVTLSCSPISGHRSVSWYQQTPGQGLQFLFEYFSETQRNKGNFPGRFSGRQFSNSRSEMNVSTLELGDSALYLCASSFQQETQYFGPGTRLLVL.

The chain carries TRBV11-2 and TRBJ2-7, with TRBD2 identical over 13 bases. The ends lost 1 base at V and 3 bases at J; junction bases unmatched: 6. The CDR3 has 17 amino acids. Germline CDR1 is SGHAT and CDR2 is FQNNGV. CDR3 amino acids: CASSLGHRTSGSYEQYF. In nucleotides, the CDR3 is TGTGCCAGCAGCTTAGGCCACAGGACTAGCGGGAGCTACGAGCAGTACTTC.

Of note for this clone: Other nucleotide sequences in the sample specify the same CDR3. J is TRBJ2-5 and V is TRBV18; 9 positions agree with TRBD2. Germline assignment: CDR1 KGHSH and CDR2 LQKENI. The V gene end was trimmed by 3 bases and the J gene end by 5 bases; junction bases not matched to a gene: 7. The CDR3 loop spans 15 amino acids. Here the CDR3 DNA reads TGTGCCAGCTCACCGGGGTTAGCGGGAGAGGAGACCCAGTACTTC. Encoded protein: CASSPGLAGEETQYF.

This chain uses TRBV4-3 with TRBJ2-4; tentative D call: TRBD2 (5 bases). With 1 base removed from V and 0 bases from J, the gap between germline ends came to 13 bases. Germline V gene lookup returns CDR1 LGHNA and CDR2 YSLEER. The CDR3 runs 17 residues. This CDR3 reads CASSQGPGLVAKNIQYF. The CDR3 DNA reads TGCGCCAGCAGCCAAGGACCCGGACTGGTAGCCAAAAACATTCAGTACTTC.

The gene calls are TRBV25-1 and TRBJ2-2, with 10 bases identical to TRBD2. Germline lookup yields CDR1 MGHDK and CDR2 SYGVNS. There are 18 residues in the CDR3. V shed 1 base and J 6 bases; nucleotides not matched to a gene: 11. As DNA, the CDR3 is TGTGCCAGCAGTGAATGGGAGGCTAGCGGGAGAGTAGCCGGGGAGCTGTTTTTT. Amino acids: CASSEWEASGRVAGELFF.

The chain uses TRBV10-3 and TRBJ2-5; TRBD1 agrees at 7 bases. CDR1 is ENHRY and CDR2 is SYGVKD in the germline V gene. This CDR3 comprises 14 residues. V lost 0 bases and J lost 5; bases outside the gene matches: 3. CDR3 in amino acids: CAISESTGTETQYF. CDR3 DNA sequence: TGTGCCATCAGTGAGTCGACAGGGACGGAGACCCAGTACTTC.

The V and J genes are TRBV30 and TRBJ1-1, with D possibly being TRBD1 (5 bases). The V end lost 6 bases, the J end lost 6 bases, and 8 bases lay between the germline ends. CDR3 length equals 10 residues. Germline V gives CDR1 GTSNPN, CDR2 SVGIG (reference sequence). The CDR3 is CACKGPEAFF. The CDR3 DNA is TGTGCCTGTAAGGGGCCTGAAGCTTTCTTT.

V is TRBV5-1 and J is TRBJ1-2; no clear D gene. V lost 2 bases and J lost 4, with 9 bases in between. The germline V gene encodes CDR1 SGHRS and CDR2 YFSETQ. The CDR3 extends over 13 amino acids. CDR3 in amino acids: CASSLRAGYGYTF. The DNA of the CDR3 is TGCGCCAGCAGCTTAAGGGCTGGCTATGGCTACACCTTC.

The chain is built from TRBV5-1 and TRBJ2-1; tentatively, D is TRBD1 (6 bases). This CDR3 has 15 residues. The germline gives CDR1 SGHRS, CDR2 YFSETQ. Trimming took 0 bases from V and 6 from J, leaving 13 bases between them. CDR3 region: CASSLGQVEINEQFF. The CDR3 DNA reads as TGCGCCAGCAGCTTGGGACAGGTAGAAATCAATGAGCAGTTCTTC.

The genes are TRBV18 and TRBJ1-1; D remains ambiguous. Germline V gene sequence: CDR1 KGHSH, CDR2 LQKENI. This CDR3 comprises 14 residues. V was shortened by 4 bases and J by 1 base, with 10 bases between the two germline ends. CDR3 DNA: TGTGCCAGCTCACTCAGCAATGGGAACACTGAAGCTTTCTTT. It yields the protein CASSLSNGNTEAFF.

J is TRBJ1-5 and V is TRBV19, with D maybe TRBD1 (6 bases). The CDR3 runs 16 residues. Germline assignment: CDR1 LNHDA and CDR2 SQIVND (reference sequence). V lost 2 bases and J 5 bases, leaving 16 bases between the germline ends. CDR3 amino acids: CASSIQFTGFDQPQHF. The CDR3 DNA reads as TGTGCCAGTAGTATACAATTCACAGGGTTTGATCAGCCCCAGCATTTT.

V and J are TRBV5-1 and TRBJ2-2; 10 positions match TRBD2. The CDR3 has 15 residues. J gave up 4 bases and V 7 bases, and 7 bases lay outside the gene matches. In germline, CDR1 is SGHRS, CDR2 YFSETQ. The CDR3 sequence is CASDPGLATTGELFF. In DNA form, the CDR3 reads TGCGCCAGCGATCCGGGACTAGCGACCACCGGGGAGCTGTTTTTT.

The genes are TRBV19 and TRBJ2-7; weak D call: TRBD2 (5 bases). There are 15 residues in the CDR3. Germline CDR1 is LNHDA and CDR2 is SQIVND (reference sequence). Trimming shortened V by 3 bases and J by 3 bases, and 15 bases separated the two germline ends. In nucleotides, the CDR3 is TGTGCCAGTAGTATTGAAGGCGGGCGAGTCTACGAGCAGTACTTC. Translation gives CASSIEGGRVYEQYF.

The chain employs TRBV2 and TRBJ1-1; D call uncertain. The length of the CDR3 is 15 residues. The germline V gene has CDR1 SNHLY and CDR2 FYNNEI. V was trimmed by 3 bases and J by 0 bases, leaving 11 bases between them. Written as DNA, the CDR3 is TGTGCCAGCAGTGACCAGCCAGGACTGAACACTGAAGCTTTCTTT. This encodes CASSDQPGLNTEAFF. Full variable domain (rest looked up from reference TRBV2 and TRBJ1-1): EPEVTQTPSHQVTQMGQEVILRCVPISNHLYFYWYRQILGQKVEFLVSFYNNEISEKSEIFDDQFSVERPDGSNFTLKIRSTKLEDSAMYFCASSDQPGLNTEAFFGQGTRLTVV.

The chain has TRBV2 and TRBJ1-2; weak D call: TRBD1 (5 bases). The germline V gene encodes CDR1 SNHLY and CDR2 FYNNEI. This CDR3 is built from 12 residues. Trimming took 6 bases from V and 8 from J, leaving 13 bases between them. CDR3 residues: CASRTDSGGYTF. The CDR3 nucleotides are TGTGCCAGCAGGACAGACAGCGGAGGCTACACCTTC.